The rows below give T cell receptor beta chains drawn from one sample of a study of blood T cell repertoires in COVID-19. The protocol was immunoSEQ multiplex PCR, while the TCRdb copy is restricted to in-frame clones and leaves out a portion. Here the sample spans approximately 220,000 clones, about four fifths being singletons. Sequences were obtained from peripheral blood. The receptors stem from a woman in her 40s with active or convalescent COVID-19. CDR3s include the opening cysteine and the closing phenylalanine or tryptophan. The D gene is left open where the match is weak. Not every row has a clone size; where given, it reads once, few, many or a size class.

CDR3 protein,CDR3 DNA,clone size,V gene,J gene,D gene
CAWSVPGRYEQYF,TGTGCCTGGAGTGTACCCGGGAGGTACGAGCAGTACTTC,many,TRBV30,TRBJ2-7,TRBD2
CAWSRGSSGNTIYF,TGTGCCTGGAGTAGGGGAAGCTCTGGAAACACCATATATTTT,-,TRBV30,TRBJ1-3,-
CASSQTANTEAFF,TGTGCCAGCAGCCAAACAGCGAACACTGAAGCTTTCTTT,once,TRBV7-9,TRBJ1-1,-
CASSGQRGYNEQFF,TGTGCCAGCAGCGGTCAGCGGGGATACAATGAGCAGTTCTTC,-,TRBV6-5,TRBJ2-1,TRBD2
CAWRQRGGRETQYF,TGTGCCTGGAGGCAGCGGGGGGGCCGGGAGACCCAGTACTTC,-,TRBV30,TRBJ2-5,TRBD2
CATSVGTGGGQPQHF,TGTGCCACCAGTGTTGGGACAGGAGGTGGACAGCCCCAGCATTTT,-,TRBV24-1,TRBJ1-5,TRBD1
CASRISDRANEKLFF,TGTGCCAGCAGAATCTCGGACAGAGCTAATGAAAAACTGTTTTTT,-,TRBV4-2,TRBJ1-4,-
CASSLPPQLNTEAFF,TGTGCCAGCAGCTTGCCCCCCCAGTTGAACACTGAAGCTTTCTTT,-,TRBV5-6,TRBJ1-1,-
CASSPDGLNTEAFF,TGCGCCAGCAGCCCCGACGGGTTGAACACTGAAGCTTTCTTT,-,TRBV5-1,TRBJ1-1,-
CASSATGGEETQYF,TGTGCCAGCTCGGCGACAGGGGGCGAAGAGACCCAGTACTTC,-,TRBV18,TRBJ2-5,TRBD1
CASSQLAGSEQYF,TGTGCCAGCAGCCAACTCGCAGGATCCGAGCAGTACTTC,-,TRBV14,TRBJ2-7,-
CASSPRNQPQHF,TGTGCCAGTAGTCCCCGTAATCAGCCCCAGCATTTT,-,TRBV19,TRBJ1-5,-
CASSLLEGGREQFF,TGTGCCAGCAGTTTATTAGAAGGGGGCAGAGAGCAGTTCTTC,-,TRBV28,TRBJ2-1,TRBD1
CASSESDRYNSPLHF,TGTGCCAGCAGTGAATCCGACAGATATAATTCACCCCTCCACTTT,-,TRBV6-1,TRBJ1-6,-
CASSPEYTEAFF,TGTGCCAGCAGCCCAGAATACACTGAAGCTTTCTTT,-,TRBV7-8,TRBJ1-1,-
CASSLTGGASNQPQHF,TGTGCCAGCAGCCTGACAGGGGGAGCCAGCAATCAGCCCCAGCATTTT,few,TRBV7-9,TRBJ1-5,TRBD1
CASSTQVGGNEQFF,TGTGCCAGTAGTACACAGGTAGGGGGCAATGAGCAGTTCTTC,-,TRBV19,TRBJ2-1,-
CASSIGGPGTGGNYGYTF,TGTGCCAGTAGTATAGGGGGTCCAGGGACAGGGGGCAACTATGGCTACACCTTC,-,TRBV19,TRBJ1-2,TRBD1
CASSRLEADTQYF,TGTGCCAGCAGCAGACTAGAGGCAGATACGCAGTATTTT,once,TRBV6-2/TRBV6-3,TRBJ2-3,-
CATSRAQVGGREKLFF,TGTGCCACCAGCAGAGCCCAGGTGGGAGGTCGAGAAAAACTGTTTTTT,-,TRBV15,TRBJ1-4,-
CASSFPPSYEQYF,TGTGCCAGCAGCTTCCCCCCGTCCTACGAGCAGTACTTC,-,TRBV11-3,TRBJ2-7,-
CASSNLYVQYF,TGTGCCAGCAGCAATCTCTACGTGCAGTACTTC,once,TRBV5-8,TRBJ2-7,-
CASRTSTGYSEAFF,TGTGCCAGCAGAACATCGACAGGCTACTCTGAAGCTTTCTTT,once,TRBV28,TRBJ1-1,-
CASSFEGGTEAFF,TGTGCCAGCAGCTTTGAGGGAGGCACTGAAGCTTTCTTT,-,TRBV5-4,TRBJ1-1,-
CSVSGGTNEQFF,TGCAGCGTTTCAGGGGGCACGAATGAGCAGTTCTTC,-,TRBV29-1,TRBJ2-1,TRBD1